This T cell receptor (beta chain) was retrieved from a study of blood T cell repertoires in COVID-19. Profiled with immunoSEQ multiplex PCR; TCRdb holds only in-frame clones, not every one. The sample holds about 270,000 clones, roughly 84% seen once. The CDR3 consists of 14 residues. J lost 1 base, V lost 7 bases, and 7 bases had no gene match. From germline, CDR1 is MDHEN and CDR2 SYDVKM. Input material: peripheral blood. The sequence was collected from a woman between 18 and 29 years old with acute or convalescent COVID-19. The chain recombines TRBV28 with TRBJ2-7; 7 positions agree with TRBD1. CDR3 nucleotides: TGTGCCAGCAAGCGAAACAGGGGATCCTACGAGCAGTACTTC. It translates to CASKRNRGSYEQYF.